This T cell receptor beta chain originates from a study of T-cell memory formation after mild COVID-19. Study observations and caveats: Among contracting clones, CD4+ were mainly CM/EM and CD8+ enriched in EMRA.

A single record per CDR3 protein comes from TCRdb applying MiXCR to the 5' RACE reads. Among 400,000 or so distinct CDR3 sequences listed, approximately 20% were seen once. This clonotype was counted only a few times. Its antigen is undetermined. The sample consisted of PBMCs or a T cell subset sorted from them (not recorded which). The receptor was isolated from an adult woman who had mild COVID-19 (a few samples of this study predate the infection). Cell type and time point are not known.

CDR3 protein: CASTTGLGDEQFF. The CDR3 nucleotides read TGTGCCAGCACCACGGGACTAGGGGATGAGCAGTTCTTC. This chain links TRBV7-2 with TRBJ2-1; TRBD2 matches 8 bases. This CDR3 comprises 13 residues. V was clipped by 7 bases and J by 8 bases; unmatched bases: 7. Germline values: CDR1 SGHTA, CDR2 FQGNSA.